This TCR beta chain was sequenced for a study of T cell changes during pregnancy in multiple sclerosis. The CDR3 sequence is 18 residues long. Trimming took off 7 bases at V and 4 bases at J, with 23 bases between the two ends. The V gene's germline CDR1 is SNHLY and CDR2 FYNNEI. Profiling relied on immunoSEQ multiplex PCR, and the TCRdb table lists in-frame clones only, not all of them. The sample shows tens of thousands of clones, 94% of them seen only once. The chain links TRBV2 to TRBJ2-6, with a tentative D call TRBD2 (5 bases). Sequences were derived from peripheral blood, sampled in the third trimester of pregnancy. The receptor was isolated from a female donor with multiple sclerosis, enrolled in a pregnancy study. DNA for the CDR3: TGTGCCAGCAAAGTAAGGCTCGGGGAGTTGGTGGGGGCCAACGTCCTGACTTTC. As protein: CASKVRLGELVGANVLTF.